This T cell receptor (beta chain) was identified during a study of cytomegalovirus exposure and HLA in healthy donors. Amplification used 60 Vbeta primers and 13 Jbeta primers. Generated by immunoSEQ multiplex PCR, the TCRdb table keeps only in-frame clones and is missing some. The profile covers some 110,000 clones, with roughly three quarters appearing a single time and 3% taken by the ten largest. The sample holds a few counts of this clone. Sequences were obtained from PBMCs. The receptor was derived from a woman aged 18 to 35 in good health and CMV-seropositive.

In nucleotides, the CDR3 is TGTGCCAGCAGCCAGGGGCGAGAGGCTTTCTTT. Translating it yields CASSQGREAFF. V gene TRBV5-4 combines with J gene TRBJ1-1, with D possibly matching TRBD1 (6 bases). The length of the CDR3 is 11 residues. Germline loops: CDR1 SGHNT, CDR2 YYREEE (reference sequence). The ends were cut back, 4 bases at V and 11 bases at J, with 12 bases in the middle.